This T cell receptor (beta chain) is drawn from a study of T cell changes during pregnancy in multiple sclerosis. V was cut by 1 base and J by 10 bases, with 19 bases left in between. The germline V gene has CDR1 SGHDN and CDR2 FVKESK. The CDR3 covers 16 residues. The method was immunoSEQ multiplex PCR; TCRdb's version includes in-frame clones alone and lacks a portion of them. The sample lists some 51,000 clones, 94% occurring once. The source material was CD4+ T cells from peripheral blood mononuclear cells, sampled in the first trimester of pregnancy. This chain uses TRBV14 with TRBJ1-4, with a weak D call TRBD1 (5 bases). The receptor comes from a female donor with multiple sclerosis, enrolled in a pregnancy study. CDR3 sequence reads: CASSQVGGGRSGKLFF. Here the CDR3 DNA reads TGTGCCAGCAGCCAAGTTGGGGGGGGAAGGTCCGGAAAACTGTTTTTT.